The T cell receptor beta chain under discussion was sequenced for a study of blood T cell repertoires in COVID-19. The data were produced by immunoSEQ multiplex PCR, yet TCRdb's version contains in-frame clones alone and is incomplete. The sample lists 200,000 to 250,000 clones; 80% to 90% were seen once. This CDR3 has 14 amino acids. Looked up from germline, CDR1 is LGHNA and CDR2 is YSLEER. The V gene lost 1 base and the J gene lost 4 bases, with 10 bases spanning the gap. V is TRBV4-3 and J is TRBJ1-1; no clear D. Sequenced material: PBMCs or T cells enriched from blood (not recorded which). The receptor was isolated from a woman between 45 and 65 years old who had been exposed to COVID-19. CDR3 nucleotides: TGCGCCAGCAGCCAAGGGGTACAGAGCACTGAAGCTTTCTTT. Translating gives CASSQGVQSTEAFF.